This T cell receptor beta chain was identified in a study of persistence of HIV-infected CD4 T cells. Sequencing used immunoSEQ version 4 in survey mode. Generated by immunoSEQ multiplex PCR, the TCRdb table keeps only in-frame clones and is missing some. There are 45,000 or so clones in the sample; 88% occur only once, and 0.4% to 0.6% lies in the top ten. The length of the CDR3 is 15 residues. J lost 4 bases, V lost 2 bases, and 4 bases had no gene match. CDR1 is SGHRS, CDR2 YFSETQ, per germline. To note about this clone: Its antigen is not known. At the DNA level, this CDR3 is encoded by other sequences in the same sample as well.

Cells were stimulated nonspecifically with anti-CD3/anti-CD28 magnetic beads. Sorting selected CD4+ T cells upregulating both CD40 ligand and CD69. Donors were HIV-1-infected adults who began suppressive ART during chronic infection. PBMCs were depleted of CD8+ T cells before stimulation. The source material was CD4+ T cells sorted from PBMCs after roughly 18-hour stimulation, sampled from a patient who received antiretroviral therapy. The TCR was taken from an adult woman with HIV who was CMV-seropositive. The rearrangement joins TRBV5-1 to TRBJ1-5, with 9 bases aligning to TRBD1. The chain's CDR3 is CASSLTGGANQPQHF. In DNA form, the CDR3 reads TGCGCCAGCAGCTTAACAGGGGGCGCGAATCAGCCCCAGCATTTT.